Presented here are 9 T cell receptor beta chains from one specimen sequenced in a study of T cells in Graves' hyperthyroidism and ophthalmopathy. From RNA transcripts, TCR beta CDR3 regions were amplified. Primed by the HTBI set, a first-round RT-PCR was run on the TCR CDR3. TCRdb re-called the multiplex PCR reads with MiXCR, one entry per CDR3 protein. The sample lists approximately 400,000 distinct CDR3 sequences, about 14% occurring once. What was sequenced was blood. These receptor sequences come from a woman in her thirties with Graves' ophthalmopathy.

The chain is built from TRBV12-3 or TRBV12-4 and TRBJ1-3, with TRBD1 matching over 9 bases. The V segment lost 5 bases and the J segment 2 bases; nucleotides outside the gene matches: 7. The CDR3 length is 16 residues. In DNA, the CDR3 is TGTGCCAGCAGTGTTACAGGGGGCCGAACTGGAAACACCATATATTTT. Protein product: CASSVTGGRTGNTIYF.

This clonotype was seen many times. The chain joins TRBV20-1 to TRBJ1-4; D remains unclear. Trimming removed 0 bases from V and 7 bases from J, with 9 bases in between. There are 13 residues in the CDR3. Germline assignment: CDR1 DFQATT and CDR2 SNEGSKA (reference sequence). The CDR3 coding sequence is TGCAGTGCTAGAGATCCCCCAGGTGAAAAACTGTTTTTT. This translates into CSARDPPGEKLFF.

This clonotype was counted ten times or more. The chain couples TRBV2 to TRBJ1-3; maybe TRBD1 (5 bases). The CDR3 runs to 13 residues. The V and J ends lost 7 bases and 5 bases respectively, with 12 bases between them. The germline V gene has CDR1 SNHLY and CDR2 FYNNEI. The CDR3 spells CASNIEGRNTIYF. DNA of the CDR3: TGTGCCAGCAACATTGAGGGGAGAAACACCATATATTTT.

The sample holds many counts of this clonotype. The chain uses TRBV5-5 and TRBJ2-1; TRBD1 might be the D (7 bases). The CDR3 runs 13 residues. Deletions cut 7 bases from V and 7 bases from J, with 15 bases between. Germline V gene sequence: CDR1 SGHKS, CDR2 YYEKEE (reference sequence). The CDR3 spells CASQGGGWNEQFF. Written as DNA, the CDR3 is TGTGCCAGCCAGGGGGGCGGGTGGAATGAGCAGTTCTTC.

Remarks on this clonotype: A much larger clone lies one base from this, so it may be a read error. The chain carries TRBV20-1 and TRBJ2-2, with 8 positions matching TRBD2. The CDR3 has 18 amino acids. CDR1 is DFQATT and CDR2 is SNEGSKA in the germline V gene (reference sequence). The DNA of the CDR3 is TGCAGTGCTAAAGGCTTTCTTAATAGCGGGGTTCTCACCAGGGAGCTGTTTTTT. This translates into CSAKGFLNSGVLTRELFF.

This clonotype appeared many times. V is TRBV13 and J is TRBJ2-4, with 12 bases matching TRBD2. V lost 4 bases to trimming and J lost 2 bases; unmatched junction nucleotides: 3. This CDR3 is 16 amino acids long. Per the germline V gene, CDR1 is PRHDT and CDR2 is FYEKMQ (reference sequence). The CDR3 nucleotides read TGTGCCAGCAGCTCAGGACTAGCGGGGACCAAAAACATTCAGTACTTC. This sequence encodes CASSSGLAGTKNIQYF.

This clonotype was observed many times. The V call is TRBV2, the J call TRBJ2-1, with D tentatively TRBD1 (5 bases). The CDR3 loop spans 15 amino acids. Trimming left V 3 bases short and J 4 bases short, with 13 bases between. Germline lookup yields CDR1 SNHLY and CDR2 FYNNEI. The CDR3: CASSEGRAGYNEQFF. In DNA form, the CDR3 reads TGTGCCAGCAGTGAGGGCAGGGCAGGGTACAATGAGCAGTTCTTC. Full variable domain (outside the CDR3, taken from reference TRBV2 and TRBJ2-1): EPEVTQTPSHQVTQMGQEVILRCVPISNHLYFYWYRQILGQKVEFLVSFYNNEISEKSEIFDDQFSVERPDGSNFTLKIRSTKLEDSAMYFCASSEGRAGYNEQFFGPGTRLTVL.

This clonotype has at least ten counts. The chain is built from TRBV30 and TRBJ2-3; TRBD2 agrees at 10 bases. V gave up 3 bases and J gave up 6 bases; unmatched junction bases: 9. CDR1 GTSNPN and CDR2 SVGIG come from the germline V gene (reference sequence). The CDR3 has 15 amino acids. CDR3 nucleotides: TGTGCCTGGAGCCCCAGCGGGGGGGCGTGGGATACGCAGTATTTT. Residues: CAWSPSGGAWDTQYF.

This clonotype came up many times. The V gene is TRBV14, the J gene TRBJ2-3; no definite D call. V was clipped by 5 bases and J by 2 bases, with 11 bases between them. CDR1 and CDR2 from the germline V gene are SGHDN and FVKESK. The CDR3 runs to 14 residues. The CDR3: CASSGVRLTDTQYF. CDR3 sequence (DNA): TGTGCCAGCAGCGGGGTACGACTCACAGATACGCAGTATTTT. The variable domain in full, completed from reference TRBV14 and TRBJ2-3, reads EAGVTQFPSHSVIEKGQTVTLRCDPISGHDNLYWYRRVMGKEIKFLLHFVKESKQDESGMPNNRFLAERTGGTYSTLKVQPAELEDSGVYFCASSGVRLTDTQYFGPGTRLTVL.